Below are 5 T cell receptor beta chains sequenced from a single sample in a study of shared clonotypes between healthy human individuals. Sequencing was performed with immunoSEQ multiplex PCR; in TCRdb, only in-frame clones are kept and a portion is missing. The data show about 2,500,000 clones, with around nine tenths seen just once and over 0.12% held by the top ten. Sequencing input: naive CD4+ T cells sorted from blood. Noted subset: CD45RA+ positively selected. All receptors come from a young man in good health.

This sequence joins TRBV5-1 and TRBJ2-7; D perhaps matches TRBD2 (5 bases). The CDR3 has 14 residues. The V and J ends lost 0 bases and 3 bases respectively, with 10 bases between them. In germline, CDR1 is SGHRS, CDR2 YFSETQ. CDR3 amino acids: CASSLGVSGYEQYF. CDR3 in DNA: TGCGCCAGCAGCTTGGGGGTGAGCGGCTACGAGCAGTACTTC.

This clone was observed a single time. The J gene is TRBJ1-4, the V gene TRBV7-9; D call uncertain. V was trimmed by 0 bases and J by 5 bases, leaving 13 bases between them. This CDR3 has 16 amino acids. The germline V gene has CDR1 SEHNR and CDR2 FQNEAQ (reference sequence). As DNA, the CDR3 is TGTGCCAGCAGCTTAGCGACCGGGAAGGAAAATGAAAAACTGTTTTTT. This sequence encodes CASSLATGKENEKLFF.

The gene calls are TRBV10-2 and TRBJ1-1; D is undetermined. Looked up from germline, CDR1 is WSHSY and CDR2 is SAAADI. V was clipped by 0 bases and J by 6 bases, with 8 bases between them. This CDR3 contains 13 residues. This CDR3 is CASSESGWPEAFF. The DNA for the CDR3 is TGCGCCAGCAGTGAGTCAGGATGGCCTGAAGCTTTCTTT.

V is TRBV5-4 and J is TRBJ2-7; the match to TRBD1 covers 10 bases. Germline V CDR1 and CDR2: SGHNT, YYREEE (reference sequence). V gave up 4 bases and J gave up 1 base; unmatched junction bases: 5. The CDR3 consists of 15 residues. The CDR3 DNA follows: TGTGCCAGCAGCGTCGGACAGGGGGTGTCCTACGAGCAGTACTTC. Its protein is CASSVGQGVSYEQYF.

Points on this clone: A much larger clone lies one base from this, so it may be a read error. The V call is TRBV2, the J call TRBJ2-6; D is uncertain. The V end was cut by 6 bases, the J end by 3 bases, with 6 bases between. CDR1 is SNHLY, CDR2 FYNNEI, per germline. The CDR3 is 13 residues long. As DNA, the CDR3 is TGTGCCAGCAGACTAAATGGGGCCAACGTCCTGACTTTC. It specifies CASRLNGANVLTF.